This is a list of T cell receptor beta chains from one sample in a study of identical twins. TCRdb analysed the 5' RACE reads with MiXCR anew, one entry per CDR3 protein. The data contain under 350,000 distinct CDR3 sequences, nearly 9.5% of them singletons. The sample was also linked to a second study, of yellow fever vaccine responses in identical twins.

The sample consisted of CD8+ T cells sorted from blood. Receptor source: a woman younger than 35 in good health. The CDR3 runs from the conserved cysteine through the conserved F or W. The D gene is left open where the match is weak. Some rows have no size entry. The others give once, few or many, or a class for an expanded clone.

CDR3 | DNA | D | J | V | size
CASSLERTGTGYEQYF | TGCGCCAGCAGCTTGGAGAGGACAGGAACGGGCTACGAGCAGTACTTC | TRBD1 | TRBJ2-7 | TRBV5-1 | many
CASSLVAVGELFF | TGTGCCAGCAGCTTAGTAGCGGTCGGGGAGCTGTTTTTT | - | TRBJ2-2 | TRBV7-2 | many
CSVQNPTTATSPYEQYF | TGCAGTGTTCAGAACCCAACCACAGCGACCAGCCCCTACGAGCAGTACTTC | - | TRBJ2-7 | TRBV20-1 | many
CASSFRTGGDQGTQYF | TGTGCCAGCAGTTTCCGGACAGGGGGCGACCAGGGGACCCAGTACTTC | TRBD1 | TRBJ2-5 | TRBV12-3/TRBV12-4 | many
CASSRRGGGSLQETQYF | TGTGCCAGCAGCCGCAGGGGCGGGGGGTCCCTTCAAGAGACCCAGTACTTC | TRBD2 | TRBJ2-5 | TRBV7-6 | -
CASSQDLAEPYNEQFF | TGTGCCAGCAGCCAAGATCTAGCGGAGCCCTACAATGAGCAGTTCTTC | TRBD2 | TRBJ2-1 | TRBV4-2 | many
CASSVSGGLTYNEQFF | TGTGCCAGCAGCGTTAGCGGGGGCCTTACCTACAATGAGCAGTTCTTC | TRBD2 | TRBJ2-1 | TRBV9 | many
CASSQDPAGGTDTQYF | TGCGCCAGCAGCCAAGACCCAGCGGGAGGCACAGATACGCAGTATTTT | TRBD2 | TRBJ2-3 | TRBV4-3 | many
CSGLGQYEQYF | TGCAGCGGACTGGGACAGTACGAGCAGTACTTC | TRBD1 | TRBJ2-7 | TRBV29-1 | many
CASSPPSVYEQYF | TGTGCCAGCAGTCCCCCTAGCGTCTACGAGCAGTACTTC | - | TRBJ2-7 | TRBV28 | many
CASTELGIEQFF | TGTGCCAGCACTGAGCTCGGAATTGAGCAGTTCTTC | - | TRBJ2-1 | TRBV2 | -
CASSGPRMINEQFF | TGTGCCAGCAGCGGGCCCCGGATGATAAATGAGCAGTTCTTC | - | TRBJ2-1 | TRBV7-8 | few
CASSWGTGTSDEQYF | TGTGCCAGCAGTTGGGGGACCGGGACTAGTGACGAGCAGTACTTC | TRBD2 | TRBJ2-7 | TRBV12-3/TRBV12-4 | few
CASSLDWTGEEEQYF | TGTGCCAGCAGCTTAGATTGGACAGGGGAGGAAGAGCAGTACTTC | TRBD1 | TRBJ2-7 | TRBV7-9 | -
CASSAYNRDNEQYF | TGTGCCAGCAGCGCCTACAACAGGGACAACGAGCAGTACTTC | - | TRBJ2-7 | TRBV9 | few
CASSLNLGYIEKLFF | TGTGCCAGCAGTTTGAATTTAGGATATATTGAAAAACTGTTTTTT | - | TRBJ1-4 | TRBV12-3/TRBV12-4 | -
CSANPGYHSDLETQYF | TGCAGTGCTAACCCCGGATACCATAGCGATTTGGAGACCCAGTACTTC | - | TRBJ2-5 | TRBV20-1 | few
CASSPWDSGVSYEQYF | TGTGCCAGCAGTCCGTGGGACAGTGGTGTCTCCTACGAGCAGTACTTC | TRBD1 | TRBJ2-7 | TRBV12-3/TRBV12-4 | -
CASSPQLVPYNEQFF | TGTGCCAGCAGCCCCCAACTAGTCCCCTACAATGAGCAGTTCTTC | - | TRBJ2-1 | TRBV3-1 | -
CASSFRGGGTGELFF | TGTGCCAGCAGCTTTAGGGGCGGTGGCACCGGGGAGCTGTTTTTT | - | TRBJ2-2 | TRBV11-2 | few
CSASLLALPDTQYF | TGCAGTGCTAGTCTTCTAGCTCTCCCAGATACGCAGTATTTT | - | TRBJ2-3 | TRBV20-1 | many
CASSKGPLGGRQPQHF | TGTGCCAGCAGTAAAGGGCCCCTGGGTGGACGTCAGCCCCAGCATTTT | - | TRBJ1-5 | TRBV6-1 | -
CASRETSGRYYNEQFF | TGTGCCAGCAGGGAAACTAGCGGGAGGTATTACAATGAGCAGTTCTTC | TRBD2 | TRBJ2-1 | TRBV6-1 | -